The 11 T cell receptor beta chains below come from one sample, sequenced in a study of cytomegalovirus exposure and HLA in healthy donors. Primers for the PCR totalled 60 Vbeta and 13 Jbeta. The method was immunoSEQ multiplex PCR; TCRdb's version includes in-frame clones alone and lacks a portion of them. The table has some 170,000 clones, 83% seen once. Input material: PBMCs. These receptors were taken from a man aged 45-65 years in good health and CMV-seropositive.

About this clone: Compared with germline, one end of the junction differs, possibly owing to a read error. This rearrangement joins TRBV7-9 to TRBJ1-1, with TRBD1 as a possible D gene (6 bases). This CDR3 is built from 14 residues. From germline, CDR1 is SEHNR and CDR2 FQNEAQ (reference sequence). For the CDR3, the DNA is TGTTCCAGCAGCTTAGGAACAGGGTACGGTGAAGCTTTCTTT. As protein: CSSSLGTGYGEAFF.

In this sample, this clone turned up once. The J gene is TRBJ1-1, the V gene TRBV7-8; 7 bases align to TRBD1. Trimming at V came to 4 bases and at J to 4 bases, leaving 15 bases not matched to a gene. CDR1 is SGHVS, CDR2 FQNEAQ, per germline. This CDR3 is built from 17 residues. CDR3 nucleotide sequence: TGTGCCAGCAGCTACCCCAGACAGGGAGTTTTGAGCACTGAAGCTTTCTTT. Its protein product is CASSYPRQGVLSTEAFF.

The V and J genes are TRBV6-5 and TRBJ1-5, with 9 bases aligning to TRBD1. CDR1 is MNHEY, CDR2 SVGAGI, per germline. This CDR3 has 15 amino acids. The junction had 4 bases not matched to a gene; V was cut back by 2 bases and J by 5 bases. CDR3 DNA sequence: TGTGCCAGCAGTTACGGGACAGGGTCCTATCAGCCCCAGCATTTT. Translating gives CASSYGTGSYQPQHF.

This chain joins TRBV7-2 and TRBJ1-1, with D possibly matching TRBD1 (5 bases). The CDR3 spans 14 residues. The V gene's germline CDR1 is SGHTA and CDR2 FQGNSA. V lost 2 bases to trimming and J lost 3 bases, with 10 bases between them. For the CDR3, the DNA is TGTGCCAGCAGCTTACAGGGTAGCCACACTGAAGCTTTCTTT. As protein: CASSLQGSHTEAFF.

This clone appeared a single time. J is TRBJ2-7 and V is TRBV28; 9 bases are a match to TRBD1. V trimming: 4 bases; J trimming: 4 bases; junction bases outside the gene matches: 11. This CDR3 has 16 amino acids. Germline lookup yields CDR1 MDHEN and CDR2 SYDVKM. The chain's CDR3 is CASSSNPGQGRYEQYF. The CDR3 region has the DNA TGTGCCAGCAGTTCGAACCCGGGACAGGGAAGGTACGAGCAGTACTTC.

The chain is built from TRBV19 and TRBJ2-7, with D perhaps TRBD2 (5 bases). V shed 4 bases and J shed 4 bases, with 14 bases lying between them. Germline CDR1 is LNHDA and CDR2 is SQIVND (reference sequence). There are 14 residues in the CDR3. The chain's CDR3 is CASSKLDSSYEQYF. Here the CDR3 DNA reads TGTGCCAGTAGTAAATTGGACTCCTCTTACGAGCAGTACTTC.

The V call is TRBV28, the J call TRBJ1-1, with D perhaps matching TRBD1 (6 bases). Looked up from germline, CDR1 is MDHEN and CDR2 is SYDVKM. The length of the CDR3 is 17 residues. The V end lost 5 bases, the J end lost 4 bases, and 23 bases lay between the germline ends. CDR3 region: CASSPDRSGLRSTEAFF. DNA for the CDR3: TGTGCCAGCAGTCCCGACAGGTCGGGGCTTAGGAGCACTGAAGCTTTCTTT. The variable domain in full, completed from reference TRBV28 and TRBJ1-1, reads DVKVTQSSRYLVKRTGEKVFLECVQDMDHENMFWYRQDPGLGLRLIYFSYDVKMKEKGDIPEGYSVSREKKERFSLILESASTNQTSMYLCASSPDRSGLRSTEAFFGQGTRLTVV.

There are a few counts of this clone. The CDR3 nucleotides are TGTGCCAGCAGTTACGGGACAGCTCATACGGACTATGGCTACACCTTC. This encodes CASSYGTAHTDYGYTF. The chain is built from TRBV6-5 and TRBJ1-2; 7 bases fit TRBD1. J was trimmed by 3 bases and V by 2 bases; bases with no gene match: 9. This CDR3 region has 16 residues. CDR1 is MNHEY and CDR2 is SVGAGI in the germline V gene.

The V gene is TRBV6-1, the J gene TRBJ1-5, with D possibly being TRBD1 (6 bases). Germline CDR1 and CDR2: MNHNS and SASEGT. This CDR3 is built from 15 residues. V lost 6 bases and J 1 base, leaving 13 bases between the germline ends. CDR3 amino acids: CASRQAGESNQPQHF. The CDR3 DNA sequence: TGTGCCAGCAGACAGGCAGGGGAAAGCAATCAGCCCCAGCATTTT.

This clone was picked up a small number of times. The rearrangement uses TRBV10-3 and TRBJ2-7, with D possibly being TRBD1 (6 bases). This CDR3 has 10 residues. V was clipped by 6 bases and J by 12 bases, with 12 bases between them. Germline lookup yields CDR1 ENHRY and CDR2 SYGVKD. The CDR3 loop reads CAIRGQGWYF. DNA of the CDR3: TGTGCCATCAGGGGACAAGGGTGGTACTTC.

Points on this clone: One end of the junction varies from germline; a read error may be responsible. This chain links TRBV7-3 with TRBJ2-7, with 8 bases aligning to TRBD1. From germline, CDR1 is SGHTA and CDR2 FQGTGA. The CDR3 totals 14 residues. Here the CDR3 DNA reads TGTGCCAGCAGTTTAATGGGGACAGGCTACGAGCAGTACTTC. Translation: CASSLMGTGYEQYF.